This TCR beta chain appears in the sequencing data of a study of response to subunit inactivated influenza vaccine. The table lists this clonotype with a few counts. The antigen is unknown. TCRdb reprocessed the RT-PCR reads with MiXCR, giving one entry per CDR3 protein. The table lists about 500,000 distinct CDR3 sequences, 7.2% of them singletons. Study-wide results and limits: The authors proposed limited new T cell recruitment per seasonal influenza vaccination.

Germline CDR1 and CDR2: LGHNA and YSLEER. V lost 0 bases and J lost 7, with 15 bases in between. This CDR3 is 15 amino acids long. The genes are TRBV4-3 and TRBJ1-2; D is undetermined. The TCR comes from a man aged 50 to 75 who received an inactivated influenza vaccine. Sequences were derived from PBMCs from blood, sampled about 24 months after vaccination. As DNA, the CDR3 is TGCGCCAGCAGCCAAGAGGGTAACCTGGCACGTGGCTACACCTTC. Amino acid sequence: CASSQEGNLARGYTF.